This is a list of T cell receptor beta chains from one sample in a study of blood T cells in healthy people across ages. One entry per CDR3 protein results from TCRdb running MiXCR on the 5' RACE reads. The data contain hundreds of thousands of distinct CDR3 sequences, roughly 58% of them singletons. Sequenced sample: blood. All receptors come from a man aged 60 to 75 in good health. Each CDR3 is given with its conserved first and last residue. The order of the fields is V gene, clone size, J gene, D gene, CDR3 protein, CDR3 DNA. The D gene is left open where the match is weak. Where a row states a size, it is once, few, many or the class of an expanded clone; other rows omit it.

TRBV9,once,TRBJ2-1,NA,CASTVGGTDYNEQFF,TGTGCCAGCACGGTGGGGGGGACAGATTATAATGAGCAGTTCTTC
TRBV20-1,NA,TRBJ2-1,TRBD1,CSATGTGMEEQFF,TGCAGTGCAACCGGGACAGGGATGGAGGAGCAGTTCTTC
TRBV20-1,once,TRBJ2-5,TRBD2,CSARDRGGHIGTQYF,TGCAGTGCTAGGGATCGGGGGGGTCATATAGGGACCCAGTACTTC
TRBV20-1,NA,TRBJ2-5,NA,CSAVPQRATQETQYF,TGCAGTGCTGTACCCCAGCGGGCGACTCAAGAGACCCAGTACTTC
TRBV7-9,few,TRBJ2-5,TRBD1,CASSRDRPQETQYF,TGTGCCAGCAGCCGGGACAGACCCCAAGAGACCCAGTACTTC
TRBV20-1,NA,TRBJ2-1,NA,CSVALGSYNEQFF,TGCAGTGTGGCCCTAGGCTCCTACAATGAGCAGTTCTTC
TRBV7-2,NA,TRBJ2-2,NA,CASSLVVGGVGELFF,TGTGCCAGCAGCTTAGTGGTAGGGGGAGTCGGGGAGCTGTTTTTT
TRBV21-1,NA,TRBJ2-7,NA,CASSVRDRRYEQYF,TGTGCCAGCAGCGTACGGGACAGGCGGTACGAGCAGTACTTC
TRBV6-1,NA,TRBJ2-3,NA,CASSVLGSGDTRYF,TGTGCCAGCAGCGTACTAGGAAGTGGAGATACGCGGTATTTT
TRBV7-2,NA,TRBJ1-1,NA,CASSLGPRNTGAFF,TGTGCCAGCAGCTTGGGACCGAGGAACACTGGAGCTTTCTTT
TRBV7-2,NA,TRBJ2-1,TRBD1,CASSLSPTGANNEQFF,TGTGCCAGCAGCTTATCTCCGACAGGGGCGAACAATGAGCAGTTCTTC
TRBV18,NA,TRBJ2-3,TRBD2,CASSPTQRGDTDTQYF,TGTGCCAGCTCACCAACCCAGCGGGGGGACACAGATACGCAGTATTTT
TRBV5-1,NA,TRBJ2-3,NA,CASGAPKGGEGTDTQYF,TGCGCCAGCGGAGCACCTAAGGGCGGGGAAGGCACAGATACGCAGTATTTT
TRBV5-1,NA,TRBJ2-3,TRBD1,CASSIAGTGSTDTQYF,TGCGCCAGCAGCATCGCCGGGACAGGTTCCACAGATACGCAGTATTTT
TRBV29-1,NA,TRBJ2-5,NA,CSVDRKETRYF,TGCAGCGTTGACAGGAAAGAGACCCGGTACTTC
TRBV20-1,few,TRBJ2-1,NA,CSATRSYNEQFF,TGCAGTGCTACACGGTCCTACAATGAGCAGTTCTTC
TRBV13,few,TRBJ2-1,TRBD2,CASSLGSTSGGANEQFF,TGTGCCAGCAGCTTAGGTTCGACTAGCGGGGGGGCCAATGAGCAGTTCTTC
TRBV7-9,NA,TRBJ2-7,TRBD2,CASSLGGTSGGPYSYNEQYF,TGTGCCAGCAGCTTAGGCGGGACTAGCGGGGGGCCGTACTCCTACAATGAGCAGTACTTC
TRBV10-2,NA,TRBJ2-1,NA,CASSEGQSLGQFF,TGCGCCAGCAGTGAGGGACAGAGCTTGGGGCAGTTCTTC
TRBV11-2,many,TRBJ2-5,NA,CASSFDQETQYF,TGTGCCAGCAGCTTTGACCAAGAGACCCAGTACTTC
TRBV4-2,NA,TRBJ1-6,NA,CASSQEGTYNSPLHF,TGTGCCAGCAGCCAAGAGGGGACGTATAATTCACCCCTCCACTTT
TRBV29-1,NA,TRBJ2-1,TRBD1,CSVGQGQYNEQFF,TGCAGCGTGGGACAGGGGCAATACAATGAGCAGTTCTTC
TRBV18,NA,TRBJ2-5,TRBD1,CASSPPVQGQQETQYF,TGTGCCAGCTCACCACCTGTACAGGGACAGCAAGAGACCCAGTACTTC
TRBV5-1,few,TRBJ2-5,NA,CASRRELQETQYF,TGCGCCAGCAGGAGGGAGTTACAAGAGACCCAGTACTTC
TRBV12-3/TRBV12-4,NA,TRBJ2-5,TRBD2,CASSLVERGSETQYF,TGTGCCAGCAGTTTAGTTGAGCGGGGGAGCGAGACCCAGTACTTC
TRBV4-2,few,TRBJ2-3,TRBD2,CASSPRRASGGFTDTQYF,TGTGCCAGCAGCCCCCGCCGGGCTAGCGGGGGGTTCACAGATACGCAGTATTTT
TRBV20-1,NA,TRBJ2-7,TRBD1,CSAITGGSYEQYF,TGCAGTGCTATCACAGGGGGCTCTTACGAGCAGTACTTC
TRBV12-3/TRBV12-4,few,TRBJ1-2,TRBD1,CASSRGTGGGYTF,TGTGCCAGCAGTCGCGGGACAGGGGGAGGCTACACCTTC
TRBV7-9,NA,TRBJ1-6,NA,CASGQEFVSYNSPLHF,TGTGCCAGCGGGCAGGAGTTCGTCTCCTATAATTCACCCCTCCACTTT
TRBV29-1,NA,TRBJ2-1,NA,CSVQRTVINEQFF,TGCAGCGTTCAAAGGACCGTTATCAATGAGCAGTTCTTC
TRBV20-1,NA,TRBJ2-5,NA,CSVRTLETQYF,TGCAGTGTCAGGACTCTGGAGACCCAGTACTTC
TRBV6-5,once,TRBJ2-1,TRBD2,CASSYRGLAGSEQFF,TGTGCCAGCAGTTACAGGGGACTAGCGGGGTCTGAGCAGTTCTTC
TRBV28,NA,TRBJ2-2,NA,CASRLSHGLGTGELFF,TGTGCCAGCAGACTCTCCCATGGGCTTGGCACCGGGGAGCTGTTTTTT
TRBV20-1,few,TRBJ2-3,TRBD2,CSAPPRGTSADTQYF,TGCAGTGCGCCCCCTAGGGGGACTAGCGCCGATACGCAGTATTTT
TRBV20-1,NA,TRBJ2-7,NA,CSAPRQLQEAQYF,TGCAGTGCTCCCCGACAGCTTCAAGAGGCCCAGTACTTC
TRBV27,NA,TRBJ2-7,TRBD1,CASSLPGQGIYEQYF,TGTGCCAGCAGTCTACCGGGACAGGGGATCTACGAGCAGTACTTC
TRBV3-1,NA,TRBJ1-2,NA,CASSRRAGENYGYTF,TGTGCCAGCAGCCGACGGGCAGGGGAGAACTATGGCTACACCTTC
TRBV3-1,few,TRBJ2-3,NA,CASSPVSRGRTDTQYF,TGTGCCAGCAGCCCCGTCTCACGGGGACGCACAGATACGCAGTATTTT
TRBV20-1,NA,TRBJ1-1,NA,CSGPPRNTEAFF,TGCAGTGGCCCACCCAGGAACACTGAAGCTTTCTTT